This T cell receptor beta chain was identified in a study of cytomegalovirus exposure and HLA in healthy donors. Unmatched junction bases numbered 7, after V lost 0 bases and J lost 0 bases. Germline V gene data show CDR1 as SEHNR and CDR2 as FQNEAQ (reference sequence). The CDR3 runs 19 residues. Primers included in the PCR were 60 Vbeta and 13 Jbeta primers. Profiled with immunoSEQ multiplex PCR; TCRdb holds only in-frame clones, not every one. The profile shows approximately 90,000 clones, approximately 77% of them singletons. The V gene is TRBV7-9, the J gene TRBJ2-1, with 11 bases matching TRBD2. This TCR was recovered from a man aged 25 to 40 in good health and CMV-seronegative. Sequences were obtained from PBMCs. CDR3 protein: CASSLAPGLAESSYNEQFF. The CDR3 region has the DNA TGTGCCAGCAGCTTAGCTCCGGGACTAGCGGAGAGCTCCTACAATGAGCAGTTCTTC.